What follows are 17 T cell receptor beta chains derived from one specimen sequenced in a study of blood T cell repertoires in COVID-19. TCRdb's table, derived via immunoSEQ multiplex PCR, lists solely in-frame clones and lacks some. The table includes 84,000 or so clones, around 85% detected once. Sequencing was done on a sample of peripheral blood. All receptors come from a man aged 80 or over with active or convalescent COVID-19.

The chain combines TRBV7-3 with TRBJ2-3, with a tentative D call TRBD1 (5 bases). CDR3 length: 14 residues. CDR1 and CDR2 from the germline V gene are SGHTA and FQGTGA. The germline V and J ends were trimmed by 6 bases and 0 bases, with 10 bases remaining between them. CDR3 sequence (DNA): TGTGCCAGCAGTCTGGGGCCTAGCACAGATACGCAGTATTTT. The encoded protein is CASSLGPSTDTQYF.

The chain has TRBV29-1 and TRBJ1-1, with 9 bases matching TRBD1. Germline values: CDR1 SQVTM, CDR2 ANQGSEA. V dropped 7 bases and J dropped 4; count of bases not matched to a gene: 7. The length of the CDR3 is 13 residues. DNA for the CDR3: TGCAGCGCAAAGGGACAGGGAGTCACTGAAGCTTTCTTT. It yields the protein CSAKGQGVTEAFF.

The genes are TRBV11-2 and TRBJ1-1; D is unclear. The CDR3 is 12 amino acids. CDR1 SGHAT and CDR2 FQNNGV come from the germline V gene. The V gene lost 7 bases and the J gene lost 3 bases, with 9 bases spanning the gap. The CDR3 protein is CASNNIYTEAFF. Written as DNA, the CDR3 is TGTGCCAGCAACAACATCTACACTGAAGCTTTCTTT. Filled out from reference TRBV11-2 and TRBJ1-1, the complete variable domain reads EAGVAQSPRYKIIEKRQSVAFWCNPISGHATLYWYQQILGQGPKLLIQFQNNGVVDDSQLPKDRFSAERLKGVDSTLKIQPAKLEDSAVYLCASNNIYTEAFFGQGTRLTVV.

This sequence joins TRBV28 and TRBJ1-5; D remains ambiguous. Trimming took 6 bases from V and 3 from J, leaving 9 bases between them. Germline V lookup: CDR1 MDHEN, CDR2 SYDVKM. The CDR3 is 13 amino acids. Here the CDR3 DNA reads TGTGCCAGCAGCCGTCCCCCCAATCAGCCCCAGCATTTT. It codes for CASSRPPNQPQHF.

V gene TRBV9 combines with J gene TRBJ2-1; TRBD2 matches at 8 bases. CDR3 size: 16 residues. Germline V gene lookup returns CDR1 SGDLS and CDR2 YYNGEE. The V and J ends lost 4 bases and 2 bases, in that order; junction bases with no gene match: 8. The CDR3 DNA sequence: TGTGCCAGCAGCAAAATCCGGGGACTAGCCTACAATGAGCAGTTCTTC. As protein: CASSKIRGLAYNEQFF.

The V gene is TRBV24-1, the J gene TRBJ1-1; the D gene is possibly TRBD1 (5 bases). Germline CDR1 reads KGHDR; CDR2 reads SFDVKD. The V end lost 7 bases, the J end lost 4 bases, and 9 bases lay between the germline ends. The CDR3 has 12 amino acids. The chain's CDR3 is CATRGVATEAFF. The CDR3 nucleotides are TGTGCCACCAGAGGGGTGGCCACTGAAGCTTTCTTT.

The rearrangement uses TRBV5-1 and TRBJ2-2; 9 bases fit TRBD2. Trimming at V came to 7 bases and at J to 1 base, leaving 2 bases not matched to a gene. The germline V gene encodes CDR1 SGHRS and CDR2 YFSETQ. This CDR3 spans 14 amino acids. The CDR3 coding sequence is TGCGCCAGCGGTAGCGGGGGGAACACCGGGGAGCTGTTTTTT. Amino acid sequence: CASGSGGNTGELFF.

DNA for the CDR3: TGCGCCAGCAGCCCGGACAGCCATCTACGTGGCTACACCTTC. This sequence encodes CASSPDSHLRGYTF. The chain has TRBV5-1 and TRBJ1-2, with D possibly being TRBD1 (6 bases). V was cut by 4 bases and J by 7 bases, with 17 bases left in between. From germline, CDR1 is SGHRS and CDR2 YFSETQ. The CDR3 consists of 14 residues.

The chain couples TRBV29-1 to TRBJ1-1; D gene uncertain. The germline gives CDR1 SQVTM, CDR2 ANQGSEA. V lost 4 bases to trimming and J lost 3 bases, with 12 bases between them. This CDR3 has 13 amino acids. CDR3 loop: CSVGASPDTEAFF. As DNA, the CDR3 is TGCAGCGTTGGGGCTTCTCCGGACACTGAAGCTTTCTTT.

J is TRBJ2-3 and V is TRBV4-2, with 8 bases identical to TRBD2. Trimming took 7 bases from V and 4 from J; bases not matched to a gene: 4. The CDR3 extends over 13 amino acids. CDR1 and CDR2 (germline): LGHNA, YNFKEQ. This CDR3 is CASTTGGSDTQYF. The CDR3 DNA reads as TGTGCCAGCACCACGGGGGGGTCAGATACGCAGTATTTT.

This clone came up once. The CDR3: CASRGLNSGNTIYF. The CDR3 nucleotides read TGTGCCAGCCGGGGACTTAACTCTGGAAACACCATATATTTT. This rearrangement joins TRBV27 to TRBJ1-3; a weak D match, TRBD1 (5 bases). This CDR3 contains 14 residues. V gave up 8 bases and J gave up 0 bases, with 11 bases separating them. Germline CDR1 MNHEY, CDR2 SMNVEV (reference sequence).

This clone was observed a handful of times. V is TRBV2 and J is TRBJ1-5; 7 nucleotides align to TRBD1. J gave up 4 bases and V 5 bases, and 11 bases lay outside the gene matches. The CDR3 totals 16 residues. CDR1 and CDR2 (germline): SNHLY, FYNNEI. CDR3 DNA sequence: TGTGCCAGCAGTCAATTCACCGGGACAGCGAATCAGCCCCAGCATTTT. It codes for CASSQFTGTANQPQHF.

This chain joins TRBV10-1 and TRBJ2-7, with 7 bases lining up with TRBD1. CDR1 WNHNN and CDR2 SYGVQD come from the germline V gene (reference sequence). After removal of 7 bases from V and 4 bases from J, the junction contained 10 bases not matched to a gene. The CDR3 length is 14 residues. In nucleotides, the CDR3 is TGCGCCAGCACCGGGACAGCACCCTTTTACGAGCAGTACGTC. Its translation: CASTGTAPFYEQYV.

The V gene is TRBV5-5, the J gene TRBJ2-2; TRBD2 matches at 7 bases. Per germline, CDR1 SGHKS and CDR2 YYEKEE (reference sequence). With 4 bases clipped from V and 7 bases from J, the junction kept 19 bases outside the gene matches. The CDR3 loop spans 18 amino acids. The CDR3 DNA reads TGTGCCAGCAGCACAGCCACAATGGGACTACCCCCCGGCGGGGAGCTGTTTTTT. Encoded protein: CASSTATMGLPPGGELFF.

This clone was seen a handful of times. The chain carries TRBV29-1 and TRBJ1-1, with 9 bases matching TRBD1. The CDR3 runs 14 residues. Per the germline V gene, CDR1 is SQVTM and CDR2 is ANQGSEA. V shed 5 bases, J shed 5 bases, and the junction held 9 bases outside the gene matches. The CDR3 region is CSVQHRQGETEAFF. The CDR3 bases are TGCAGCGTTCAACACCGACAGGGGGAAACTGAAGCTTTCTTT. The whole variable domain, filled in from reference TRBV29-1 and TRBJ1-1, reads SAVISQKPSRDICQRGTSLTIQCQVDSQVTMMFWYRQQPGQSLTLIATANQGSEATYESGFVIDKFPISRPNLTFSTLTVSNMSPEDSSIYLCSVQHRQGETEAFFGQGTRLTVV.

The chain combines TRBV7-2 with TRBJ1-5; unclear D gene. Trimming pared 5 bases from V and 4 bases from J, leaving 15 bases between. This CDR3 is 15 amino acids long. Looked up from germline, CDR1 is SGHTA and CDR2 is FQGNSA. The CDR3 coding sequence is TGTGCCAGCAGCCCCGAGATGGAGTTAAATCAGCCCCAGCATTTT. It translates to CASSPEMELNQPQHF. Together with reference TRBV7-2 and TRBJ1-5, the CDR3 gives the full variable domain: GAGVSQSPSNKVTEKGKDVELRCDPISGHTALYWYRQSLGQGLEFLIYFQGNSAPDKSGLPSDRFSAERTGGSVSTLTIQRTQQEDSAVYLCASSPEMELNQPQHFGDGTRLSIL.

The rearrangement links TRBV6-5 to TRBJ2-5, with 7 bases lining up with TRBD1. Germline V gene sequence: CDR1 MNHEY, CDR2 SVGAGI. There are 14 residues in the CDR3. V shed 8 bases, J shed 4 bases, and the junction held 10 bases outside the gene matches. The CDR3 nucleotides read TGTGCCAGCCCCGAATTCCCAGGGGGAGAGACCCAGTACTTC. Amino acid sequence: CASPEFPGGETQYF.